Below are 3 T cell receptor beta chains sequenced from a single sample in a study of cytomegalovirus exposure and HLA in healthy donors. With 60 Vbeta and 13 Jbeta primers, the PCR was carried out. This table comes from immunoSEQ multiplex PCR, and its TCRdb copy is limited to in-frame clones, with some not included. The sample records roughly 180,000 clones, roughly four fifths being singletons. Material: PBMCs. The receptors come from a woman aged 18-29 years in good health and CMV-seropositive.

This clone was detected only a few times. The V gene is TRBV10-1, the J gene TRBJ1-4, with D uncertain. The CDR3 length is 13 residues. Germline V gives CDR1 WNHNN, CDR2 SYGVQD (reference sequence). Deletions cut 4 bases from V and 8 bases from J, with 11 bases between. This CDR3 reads CASSGGGSEKLFF. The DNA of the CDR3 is TGCGCCAGCAGTGGGGGAGGATCCGAAAAACTGTTTTTT.

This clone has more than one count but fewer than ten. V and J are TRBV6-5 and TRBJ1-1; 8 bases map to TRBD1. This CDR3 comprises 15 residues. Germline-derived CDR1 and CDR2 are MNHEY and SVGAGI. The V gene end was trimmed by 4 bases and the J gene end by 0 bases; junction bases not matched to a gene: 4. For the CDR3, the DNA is TGTGCCAGCAGTTCCCGGACAGGGATGAACACTGAAGCTTTCTTT. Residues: CASSSRTGMNTEAFF.

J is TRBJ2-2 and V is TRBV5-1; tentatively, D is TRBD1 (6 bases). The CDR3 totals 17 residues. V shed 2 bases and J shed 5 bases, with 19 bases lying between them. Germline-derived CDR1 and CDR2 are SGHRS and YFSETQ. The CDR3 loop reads CASSLAARQDGTGELFF. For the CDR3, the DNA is TGCGCCAGCAGCTTAGCCGCCCGACAGGATGGGACCGGGGAGCTGTTTTTT.